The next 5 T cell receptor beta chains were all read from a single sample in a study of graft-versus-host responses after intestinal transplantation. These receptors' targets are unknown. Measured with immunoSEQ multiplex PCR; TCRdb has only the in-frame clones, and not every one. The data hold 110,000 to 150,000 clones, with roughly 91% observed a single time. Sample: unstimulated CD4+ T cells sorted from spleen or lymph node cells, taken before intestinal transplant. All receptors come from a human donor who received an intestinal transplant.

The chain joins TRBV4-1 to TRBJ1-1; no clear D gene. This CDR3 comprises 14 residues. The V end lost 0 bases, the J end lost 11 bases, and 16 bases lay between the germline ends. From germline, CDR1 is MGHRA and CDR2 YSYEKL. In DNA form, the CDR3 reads TGCGCCAGCAGCCAAGATCGGACTATAAGTGGGGCTTTCTTT. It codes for CASSQDRTISGAFF.

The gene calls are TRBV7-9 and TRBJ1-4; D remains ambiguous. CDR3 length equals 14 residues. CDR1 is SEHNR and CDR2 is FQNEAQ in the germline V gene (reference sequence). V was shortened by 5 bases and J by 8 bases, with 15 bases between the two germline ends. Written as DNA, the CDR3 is TGTGCCAGCAGCGACTACACTAGAGAAGAAAAACTGTTTTTT. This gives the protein CASSDYTREEKLFF.

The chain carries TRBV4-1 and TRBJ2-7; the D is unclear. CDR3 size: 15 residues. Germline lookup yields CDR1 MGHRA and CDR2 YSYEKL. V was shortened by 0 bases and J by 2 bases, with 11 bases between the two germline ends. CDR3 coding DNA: TGCGCCAGCAGCCAAGAAGAATCTTTTGCCTACGAGCAGTACTTC. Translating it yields CASSQEESFAYEQYF.

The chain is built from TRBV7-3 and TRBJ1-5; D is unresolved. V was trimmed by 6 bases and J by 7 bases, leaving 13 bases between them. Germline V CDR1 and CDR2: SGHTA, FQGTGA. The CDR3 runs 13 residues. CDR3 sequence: CASSLLPEQPQHF. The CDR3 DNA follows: TGTGCCAGCAGTCTCCTTCCGGAGCAGCCCCAGCATTTT.

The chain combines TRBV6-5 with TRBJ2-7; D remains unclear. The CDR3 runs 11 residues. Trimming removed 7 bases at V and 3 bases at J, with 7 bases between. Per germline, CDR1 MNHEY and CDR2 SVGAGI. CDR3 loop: CASIMNYEQYF. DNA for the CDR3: TGTGCCAGCATCATGAACTACGAGCAGTACTTC.